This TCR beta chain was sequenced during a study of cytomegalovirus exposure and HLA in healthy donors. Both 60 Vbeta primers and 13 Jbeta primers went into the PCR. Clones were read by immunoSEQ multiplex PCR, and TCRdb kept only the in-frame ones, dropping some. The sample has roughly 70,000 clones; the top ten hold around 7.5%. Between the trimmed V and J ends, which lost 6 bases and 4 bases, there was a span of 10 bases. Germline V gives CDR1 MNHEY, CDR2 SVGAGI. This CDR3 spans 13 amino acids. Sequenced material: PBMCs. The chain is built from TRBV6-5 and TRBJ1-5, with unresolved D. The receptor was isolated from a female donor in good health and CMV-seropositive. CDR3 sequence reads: CASRQQKNQPQHF. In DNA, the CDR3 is TGTGCCAGCAGACAGCAAAAGAATCAGCCCCAGCATTTT.